This entry lists 29 T cell receptor beta chains sequenced from one sample in a study of shared clonotypes between healthy human individuals. The data were produced by immunoSEQ multiplex PCR, yet TCRdb's version contains in-frame clones alone and is incomplete. The sample shows about 1,500,000 clones, roughly 96% of them seen only once. Sequenced input: naive CD4+ T cells sorted from blood. Subset described: CD45RA+ positively selected. The receptors shown here come from a man aged 25-40 years in good health.

This clone is a singleton in its sample. Other DNA sequences within the sample encode an identical CDR3. The chain links TRBV19 to TRBJ2-2; D may be TRBD1 or TRBD2 (5 bases each). This CDR3 comprises 14 residues. V was cut by 3 bases and J by 2 bases, with 7 bases left in between. Germline CDR1 is LNHDA and CDR2 is SQIVND (reference sequence). The CDR3 reads CASSMGPNTGELFF. CDR3 DNA: TGTGCCAGTAGTATGGGACCCAACACCGGGGAGCTGTTTTTT.

The V gene is TRBV5-1, the J gene TRBJ2-5; TRBD2 aligns across 7 bases. The CDR3 has 15 amino acids. After removal of 4 bases from V and 4 bases from J, the junction contained 10 bases not matched to a gene. Germline CDR1 and CDR2: SGHRS and YFSETQ. Here the CDR3 reads CASSATGGRGETQYF. The CDR3 DNA reads as TGCGCCAGCAGCGCGACGGGCGGGAGAGGAGAGACCCAGTACTTC.

This clone was detected only once. The chain carries TRBV7-9 and TRBJ2-3; D remains unclear. The germline V gene has CDR1 SEHNR and CDR2 FQNEAQ (reference sequence). Trimming removed 5 bases at V and 2 bases at J, with 14 bases between. This CDR3 has 15 residues. The CDR3 region has the DNA TGTGCCAGCAGCCCCTATAGGGTTAACACAGATACGCAGTATTTT. Its protein product is CASSPYRVNTDTQYF. Using reference TRBV7-9 and TRBJ2-3 for the parts outside the CDR3, the full variable domain is DTGVSQNPRHKITKRGQNVTFRCDPISEHNRLYWYRQTLGQGPEFLTYFQNEAQLEKSRLLSDRFSAERPKGSFSTLEIQRTEQGDSAMYLCASSPYRVNTDTQYFGPGTRLTVL.

The chain couples TRBV18 to TRBJ2-7; 9 bases fit TRBD2. Germline-derived CDR1 and CDR2 are KGHSH and LQKENI. The CDR3 runs to 16 residues. Unmatched junction bases numbered 6, after V lost 3 bases and J lost 0 bases. The CDR3 DNA reads as TGTGCCAGCTCACCTGGATCTAGCGGGGCCTCCTACGAGCAGTACTTC. This gives the protein CASSPGSSGASYEQYF.

V and J are TRBV11-3 and TRBJ2-5; 8 nucleotides align to TRBD2. Germline loops: CDR1 SGHNT, CDR2 YENEEA. V was clipped by 1 base and J by 5 bases; unmatched bases: 12. CDR3 size: 17 residues. The CDR3 DNA reads as TGTGCCAGCAGCTTAGGGGGTAGCGGGATGGGGATGGAGACCCAGTACTTC. Residues: CASSLGGSGMGMETQYF.

The J gene is TRBJ2-6, the V gene TRBV7-9; D is unclear. The CDR3 totals 16 residues. Trimming took 0 bases from V and 0 from J, leaving 6 bases between them. Germline V CDR1 and CDR2: SEHNR, FQNEAQ (reference sequence). The CDR3 here is CASSLALDSGANVLTF. CDR3 bases: TGTGCCAGCAGCTTAGCTTTAGACTCTGGGGCCAACGTCCTGACTTTC. The entire variable domain, with the rest obtained from reference TRBV7-9 and TRBJ2-6, is as follows: DTGVSQNPRHKITKRGQNVTFRCDPISEHNRLYWYRQTLGQGPEFLTYFQNEAQLEKSRLLSDRFSAERPKGSFSTLEIQRTEQGDSAMYLCASSLALDSGANVLTFGAGSRLTVL.

This sequence joins TRBV27 and TRBJ2-3; the D gene is possibly TRBD2 (6 bases). V dropped 2 bases and J dropped 4 bases, with 10 bases sitting between them. CDR1 and CDR2 from the germline V gene are MNHEY and SMNVEV (reference sequence). The CDR3 is made up of 14 amino acids. The CDR3 here is CASSLAGRADTQYF. In nucleotides, the CDR3 is TGTGCCAGCAGTTTAGCGGGAAGGGCAGATACGCAGTATTTT.

J is TRBJ2-3 and V is TRBV9; D not resolved. Per germline, CDR1 SGDLS and CDR2 YYNGEE. V was pared by 2 bases and J by 6 bases, with 10 bases between. CDR3 length equals 13 residues. CDR3 nucleotides: TGTGCCAGCAGCGTGACGGGTCTCGATACGCAGTATTTT. Encoded protein: CASSVTGLDTQYF.

The chain uses TRBV25-1 and TRBJ1-1, with a tentative D call TRBD1 (6 bases). Between the trimmed V and J ends, which lost 7 bases and 3 bases, there was a span of 24 bases. This CDR3 has 17 residues. Per the germline V gene, CDR1 is MGHDK and CDR2 is SYGVNS. CDR3 DNA: TGTGCCAGCAATACACAGGGTATCCCCCGAGGTGACACTGAAGCTTTCTTT. Translated: CASNTQGIPRGDTEAFF.

This clone was observed a single time. V gene TRBV6-5 combines with J gene TRBJ2-5; TRBD1 matches 9 bases. The CDR3 totals 15 residues. Germline trimming cut 6 bases from V and 0 bases from J; bases unmatched to any gene: 5. The germline gives CDR1 MNHEY, CDR2 SVGAGI. The CDR3 DNA reads as TGTGCCAGCAGACGAACAGGGGGCTACCAAGAGACCCAGTACTTC. Translating it yields CASRRTGGYQETQYF.

The chain uses TRBV28 and TRBJ2-3, with TRBD2 identical over 9 bases. The CDR3 runs 16 residues. CDR1 is MDHEN and CDR2 is SYDVKM in the germline V gene. The J segment lost 4 bases and the V segment lost 4 bases, leaving 9 bases of the junction unmatched. The CDR3 sequence is CASSSPGGRGADTQYF. The CDR3 DNA reads TGTGCCAGCAGTTCCCCGGGCGGGAGGGGTGCAGATACGCAGTATTTT.

The gene calls are TRBV29-1 and TRBJ2-3; maybe TRBD1 (6 bases). The germline V gene encodes CDR1 SQVTM and CDR2 ANQGSEA. The CDR3 runs to 19 residues. Deletions cut 5 bases from V and 2 bases from J, with 29 bases between. This chain's CDR3 is CSVLGAGTGPPRATDTQYF. CDR3 in DNA: TGCAGCGTTTTGGGGGCCGGGACCGGACCCCCCAGGGCCACAGATACGCAGTATTTT.

CDR3 in amino acids: CASSIGTTGPYSNQPQHF. The CDR3, as DNA: TGTGCCAGCAGCATCGGAACGACAGGACCTTATAGCAATCAGCCCCAGCATTTT. This chain uses TRBV11-2 with TRBJ1-5; the D gene is possibly TRBD1 (6 bases). The CDR3 loop spans 18 amino acids. Trimming took 5 bases from V and 0 from J, leaving 20 bases between them. CDR1 and CDR2 (germline): SGHAT, FQNNGV. Complete variable domain (other parts from reference TRBV11-2 and TRBJ1-5): EAGVAQSPRYKIIEKRQSVAFWCNPISGHATLYWYQQILGQGPKLLIQFQNNGVVDDSQLPKDRFSAERLKGVDSTLKIQPAKLEDSAVYLCASSIGTTGPYSNQPQHFGDGTRLSIL.

The chain employs TRBV5-1 and TRBJ2-7; perhaps TRBD2 as D (5 bases). Germline V gene sequence: CDR1 SGHRS, CDR2 YFSETQ. The CDR3 has 14 residues. V was pared by 5 bases and J by 0 bases, with 12 bases between. This CDR3 is CASRGLPSSYEQYF. CDR3 nucleotides: TGCGCCAGCAGAGGACTTCCAAGCTCCTACGAGCAGTACTTC.

The chain uses TRBV7-6 and TRBJ2-7; 7 bases map to TRBD2. Germline V gene sequence: CDR1 SGHVS, CDR2 FNYEAQ. V shed 5 bases, J shed 2 bases, and the junction held 3 bases outside the gene matches. The CDR3 contains 13 residues. Written as DNA, the CDR3 is TGTGCCAGCAGCCCTGGGGGGGCCTACGAGCAGTACTTC. Translated: CASSPGGAYEQYF.

The chain combines TRBV6-5 with TRBJ1-2; D is possibly TRBD1 (6 bases). Looked up from germline, CDR1 is MNHEY and CDR2 is SVGAGI. This CDR3 comprises 13 residues. V lost 0 bases to trimming and J lost 8 bases, with 10 bases between them. CDR3 in amino acids: CASSYSGGSGYTF. DNA for the CDR3: TGTGCCAGCAGTTACTCGGGGGGCAGCGGCTACACCTTC.

This clone was observed once. This chain links TRBV9 with TRBJ1-4; D may be TRBD1 (6 bases). V was cut by 4 bases and J by 7 bases, with 14 bases left in between. This CDR3 has 14 amino acids. The germline CDR1 and CDR2 sequences are SGDLS and YYNGEE. The CDR3 spells CASSQSPQGEKLFF. DNA for the CDR3: TGTGCCAGCAGCCAGAGCCCACAGGGTGAAAAACTGTTTTTT.

The CDR3 region is CASRSWGETQYF. In DNA, the CDR3 is TGTGCCAGCAGATCGTGGGGAGAGACCCAGTACTTC. The rearrangement uses TRBV6-5 and TRBJ2-5; D is undetermined. V lost 6 bases, J lost 4 bases, and 9 bases lay in between. The CDR3 contains 12 residues. The V gene's germline CDR1 is MNHEY and CDR2 SVGAGI.

The rearrangement joins TRBV25-1 to TRBJ2-1; D gene ambiguous. The ends were cut back, 6 bases at V and 0 bases at J, with 12 bases in the middle. CDR1 MGHDK and CDR2 SYGVNS come from the germline V gene. CDR3 size: 15 residues. CDR3 in DNA: TGTGCCAGCAGCTCCTACCTCAGCTCCTACAATGAGCAGTTCTTC. Translating it yields CASSSYLSSYNEQFF.

The chain carries TRBV5-1 and TRBJ2-3; D may be TRBD1 (6 bases). CDR1 and CDR2 (germline): SGHRS, YFSETQ. Trimming shortened V by 2 bases and J by 0 bases, and 10 bases separated the two germline ends. The CDR3 is 15 residues long. The CDR3 nucleotides are TGCGCCAGCAGCTTTGGGACAACTAGCACAGATACGCAGTATTTT. Protein sequence: CASSFGTTSTDTQYF.

The chain recombines TRBV30 with TRBJ2-7, with TRBD2 matching over 13 bases. The CDR3 is 14 residues long. Germline CDR1 and CDR2: GTSNPN and SVGIG (reference sequence). J was trimmed by 5 bases and V by 4 bases; bases with no gene match: 5. CDR3 region: CAWKKGLAGDEQYF. CDR3 in DNA: TGTGCCTGGAAAAAAGGACTAGCGGGAGACGAGCAGTACTTC.

The CDR3 DNA reads TGTGCCAGCTCACCACTTACAGGTCAAAATGAAAAACTGTTTTTT. Translating it yields CASSPLTGQNEKLFF. The chain links TRBV18 to TRBJ1-4, with D possibly matching TRBD1 (5 bases). The CDR3 contains 15 residues. Germline V gene lookup returns CDR1 KGHSH and CDR2 LQKENI. The ends were cut back, 1 base at V and 5 bases at J, with 11 bases in the middle.

The chain joins TRBV5-1 to TRBJ2-1; D is perhaps TRBD2 (6 bases). CDR3 size: 15 residues. Per germline, CDR1 SGHRS and CDR2 YFSETQ. V dropped 0 bases and J dropped 5 bases, with 12 bases sitting between them. CDR3 region: CASSLEGTPNNEQFF. In DNA form, the CDR3 reads TGCGCCAGCAGCTTGGAGGGGACTCCAAACAATGAGCAGTTCTTC.

The genes are TRBV6-1 and TRBJ2-1; D uncertain. The CDR3 is 12 amino acids. Germline lookup yields CDR1 MNHNS and CDR2 SASEGT. V lost 7 bases and J lost 6, with 10 bases in between. The CDR3 DNA reads TGTGCCAGCACCAGATGGCCCAATGAGCAGTTCTTC. Translation: CASTRWPNEQFF.

This chain uses TRBV9 with TRBJ2-3; tentatively, D is TRBD2 (6 bases). The V end was cut by 0 bases, the J end by 6 bases, with 14 bases between. CDR1 and CDR2 (germline): SGDLS, YYNGEE. There are 15 residues in the CDR3. CDR3 in amino acids: CASSVEGGVLDTQYF. The CDR3 DNA reads TGTGCCAGCAGCGTAGAGGGCGGGGTCCTGGATACGCAGTATTTT.

The gene calls are TRBV7-6 and TRBJ1-1, with D possibly matching TRBD1 (6 bases). Trimming shortened V by 1 base and J by 1 base, and 10 bases separated the two germline ends. Germline loops: CDR1 SGHVS, CDR2 FNYEAQ. The CDR3 covers 15 residues. CDR3: CASSLGRGANTEAFF. The CDR3 bases are TGTGCCAGCAGCTTAGGTCGGGGGGCGAACACTGAAGCTTTCTTT.

The chain carries TRBV6-4 and TRBJ1-2, with TRBD1 as a possible D gene (5 bases). The germline V gene has CDR1 MRHNA and CDR2 SNTAGT. CDR3 length: 15 amino acids. Trimming cost V 0 bases and J 4 bases, with 12 bases left between them. For the CDR3, the DNA is TGTGCCAGCAGTGACTCGTCCCAGGGCTTCTATGGCTACACCTTC. Encoded protein: CASSDSSQGFYGYTF.

This chain uses TRBV5-4 with TRBJ1-1; D is unresolved. The germline V gene encodes CDR1 SGHNT and CDR2 YYREEE (reference sequence). V lost 5 bases and J 0 bases, leaving 5 bases between the germline ends. The CDR3 is made up of 12 amino acids. As DNA, the CDR3 is TGTGCCAGCAGGGACTTGAACACTGAAGCTTTCTTT. This gives the protein CASRDLNTEAFF.

This chain links TRBV20-1 with TRBJ1-2; D is unresolved. V lost 3 bases and J lost 7, with 3 bases in between. The CDR3 runs 9 residues. CDR1 is DFQATT, CDR2 SNEGSKA, per germline (reference sequence). The CDR3 DNA reads as TGCAGTGCTAGCCCTGGCTACACCTTC. This codes for CSASPGYTF.